This TCR beta chain stems from a study of Graves' ophthalmopathy and Graves' hyperthyroidism. Study results and caveats: A majority of expanded thyroid clonotypes exceeding 0.001 frequency were likewise present in blood.

The CDR3 is made up of 15 amino acids. From germline, CDR1 is SGHTA and CDR2 FQGNSA. V lost 1 base and J 0 bases, leaving 9 bases between the germline ends. Orbital computed tomography and thyroid ultrasound, along with TRAb, serum thyroxine and clinical symptoms, underpinned diagnosis. The TCR beta CDR3 regions underwent amplification from RNA transcripts. First-round RT-PCR employed HTBI primers, with a second-round multiplex PCR after it. In TCRdb, the multiplex PCR reads were re-called with MiXCR into one record per CDR3 protein. The sample lists almost 750,000 distinct CDR3 sequences; about 44% were seen once. Regarding this clonotype: The target antigen is unknown.

The clonotype was recovered from an adult man with Graves' ophthalmopathy. The chain recombines TRBV7-2 with TRBJ1-2; D remains ambiguous. Sequences were obtained from peripheral blood. CDR3 DNA: TGTGCCAGCAGCTTAGGGACTGAAGCTAACTATGGCTACACCTTC. Protein: CASSLGTEANYGYTF.